Following are 32 T cell receptor beta chains from one sample sequenced in a study of T cells after yellow fever vaccination. A single record per CDR3 protein comes from TCRdb applying MiXCR to the 5' RACE reads. The sample yields around 340,000 distinct CDR3 sequences, 7.5% to 9% seen once. Source: PBMCs, taken on the day of the first yellow fever vaccination. The receptors were sampled from a man aged 18 to 29 who received the YFV17D yellow fever vaccine.

This clonotype showed up just a few times. This chain links TRBV6-5 with TRBJ2-3; 12 positions match TRBD2. With 0 bases clipped from V and 3 bases from J, the junction kept 10 bases outside the gene matches. The length of the CDR3 is 19 residues. Germline values: CDR1 MNHEY, CDR2 SVGAGI. CDR3 in amino acids: CASSYSSGTSGGPTDTQYF. The CDR3 nucleotides read TGTGCCAGCAGTTACTCGAGCGGCACTAGCGGGGGGCCTACAGATACGCAGTATTTT.

The V and J genes are TRBV11-2 and TRBJ2-3; tentatively, D is TRBD1 (5 bases). The germline gives CDR1 SGHAT, CDR2 FQNNGV. There are 13 residues in the CDR3. V was clipped by 2 bases and J by 4 bases, with 7 bases between them. CDR3 sequence: CASSLWGPDTQYF. The CDR3 nucleotides read TGTGCCAGCAGCTTATGGGGCCCAGATACGCAGTATTTT.

This clonotype was seen more than once but under ten times. The chain has TRBV20-1 and TRBJ2-1; no firm D call. Germline V gene lookup returns CDR1 DFQATT and CDR2 SNEGSKA (reference sequence). The V and J ends lost 3 bases and 1 base respectively, with 7 bases between them. The CDR3 consists of 13 residues. Here the CDR3 DNA reads TGCAGTGCTAGTATGGTGTCCTACAATGAGCAGTTCTTC. It codes for CSASMVSYNEQFF.

The genes are TRBV5-4 and TRBJ2-6; D gene uncertain. Trimming took off 4 bases at V and 4 bases at J, with 6 bases between the two ends. Germline V gives CDR1 SGHNT, CDR2 YYREEE (reference sequence). The CDR3 spans 13 residues. CDR3 nucleotides: TGTGCCAGCAGCCGCGTAGGGGCCAACGTCCTGACTTTC. It specifies CASSRVGANVLTF.

The chain joins TRBV19 to TRBJ2-3; D perhaps matches TRBD2 (5 bases). The CDR3 length is 15 residues. With 1 base removed from V and 0 bases from J, the gap between germline ends came to 8 bases. The V gene's germline CDR1 is LNHDA and CDR2 SQIVND (reference sequence). Written as DNA, the CDR3 is TGTGCCAGTAGTATAGCGGGATCTAGCACAGATACGCAGTATTTT. Translated, it gives CASSIAGSSTDTQYF.

This clonotype occurred a few times. J is TRBJ1-3 and V is TRBV7-9; the D gene is possibly TRBD1 (5 bases). V was clipped by 4 bases and J by 0 bases, with 10 bases between them. Germline CDR1 SEHNR, CDR2 FQNEAQ (reference sequence). CDR3 length: 15 amino acids. The CDR3 nucleotides read TGTGCCAGCAGCTACAGGTTTTACTCTGGAAACACCATATATTTT. Residues: CASSYRFYSGNTIYF.

The chain carries TRBV4-2 and TRBJ1-2; the D is unclear. The CDR3 totals 15 residues. Trimming left V 0 bases short and J 3 bases short, with 11 bases between. Germline V gene data show CDR1 as LGHNA and CDR2 as YNFKEQ. The CDR3 DNA is TGTGCCAGCAGCCAAGATACGCAACAGCACTATGGCTACACCTTC. Its translation: CASSQDTQQHYGYTF.

Many counts were recorded for this clonotype. The chain carries TRBV7-6 and TRBJ2-5; D is possibly TRBD1 or TRBD2 (6 bases each). The germline V gene has CDR1 SGHVS and CDR2 FNYEAQ. The V gene lost 2 bases and the J gene lost 4 bases, with 14 bases spanning the gap. The CDR3 has 15 residues. This chain's CDR3 is CASSLSPGARETQYF. In DNA form, the CDR3 reads TGTGCCAGCAGCTTAAGCCCGGGGGCAAGAGAGACCCAGTACTTC.

This clonotype has more than one count but fewer than ten. The rearrangement joins TRBV12-3 or TRBV12-4 to TRBJ1-1; D unresolved. The CDR3 is 13 amino acids. Trimming shortened V by 7 bases and J by 3 bases, and 12 bases separated the two germline ends. CDR3 sequence reads: CASNLVAYTEAFF. CDR3 bases: TGTGCCAGCAATTTGGTAGCATACACTGAAGCTTTCTTT.

The chain carries TRBV6-2 or TRBV6-3 and TRBJ2-2; D is unresolved. This CDR3 is 14 amino acids long. The germline CDR1 and CDR2 sequences are MNHEY and SVGEGT. V was shortened by 2 bases and J by 1 base, with 5 bases between the two germline ends. The CDR3 DNA is TGTGCCAGCAGTTACCTCCAGAACACCGGGGAGCTGTTTTTT. This translates into CASSYLQNTGELFF.

This clonotype was found a few times. The CDR3 region has the DNA TGTGCCAGCAGGGGACAGGGGGCGCGAAGCGGGGAGCTGTTTTTT. Amino acid sequence: CASRGQGARSGELFF. The genes are TRBV7-8 and TRBJ2-2; 12 bases map to TRBD1. Per the germline V gene, CDR1 is SGHVS and CDR2 is FQNEAQ. Trimming took 6 bases from V and 7 from J; bases not matched to a gene: 6. This CDR3 is built from 15 residues.

This clonotype was found many times. The V and J genes are TRBV7-3 and TRBJ2-6; unclear D gene. The CDR3 spans 15 residues. With 0 bases removed from V and 4 bases from J, the gap between germline ends came to 7 bases. Looked up from germline, CDR1 is SGHTA and CDR2 is FQGTGA. CDR3 nucleotide sequence: TGTGCCAGCAGCTTAACAGGGCCCGGGGCCAACGTCCTGACTTTC. It encodes CASSLTGPGANVLTF.

This clonotype was picked up many times. CDR3 nucleotides: TGTGCCAGCAGTTGGTCAGATCGGACTGAAGCTTTCTTT. Amino acids: CASSWSDRTEAFF. The chain combines TRBV6-2 or TRBV6-3 with TRBJ1-1, with D unresolved. V lost 4 bases to trimming and J lost 5 bases, with 11 bases between them. The germline gives CDR1 MNHEY, CDR2 SVGEGT. The length of the CDR3 is 13 residues.

This clonotype has ten or more counts. The chain joins TRBV4-1 to TRBJ2-7, with D maybe TRBD2 (7 bases). The V gene lost 0 bases and the J gene lost 3 bases, with 12 bases spanning the gap. The length of the CDR3 is 15 residues. From germline, CDR1 is MGHRA and CDR2 YSYEKL. CDR3 coding DNA: TGCGCCAGCAGCCAAGACGCGGGGGACATCTACGAGCAGTACTTC. It is translated as CASSQDAGDIYEQYF.

This clonotype was detected only a few times. The chain links TRBV7-2 to TRBJ2-7; D is uncertain. CDR1 is SGHTA, CDR2 FQGNSA, per germline. There are 14 residues in the CDR3. Trimming took 1 base from V and 3 from J, leaving 10 bases between them. The CDR3 sequence is CASSLGARDYEQYV. CDR3 nucleotides: TGTGCCAGCAGCTTAGGAGCACGAGACTACGAGCAGTACGTC.

The V call is TRBV11-2, the J call TRBJ1-6, with D unresolved. Germline V gene lookup returns CDR1 SGHAT and CDR2 FQNNGV. Trimming pared 5 bases from V and 0 bases from J, leaving 17 bases between. The CDR3 has 18 amino acids. Written as DNA, the CDR3 is TGTGCCAGCAGCCCCCGCCGGGGAATGAGCTCCTATAATTCACCCCTCCACTTT. Protein: CASSPRRGMSSYNSPLHF.

This clonotype was counted ten times or more. CDR3 coding DNA: TGTGCCAGCAGCTTGCTGGGGGCGGATGGCTACACCTTC. It is translated as CASSLLGADGYTF. This rearrangement joins TRBV5-5 to TRBJ1-2; possibly TRBD1 for D (6 bases). V was clipped by 1 base and J by 6 bases, with 10 bases between them. CDR3 length: 13 amino acids. The germline V gene has CDR1 SGHKS and CDR2 YYEKEE (reference sequence).

This clonotype was observed a few times. The chain employs TRBV20-1 and TRBJ2-7, with 11 bases matching TRBD2. From germline, CDR1 is DFQATT and CDR2 SNEGSKA (reference sequence). CDR3 length: 14 amino acids. After removal of 3 bases from V and 4 bases from J, the junction contained 5 bases not matched to a gene. CDR3 bases: TGCAGTGCTAGCTCGGGACTAGCGGTTTACGAGCAGTACTTC. This encodes CSASSGLAVYEQYF.

This clonotype showed up just a few times. The J gene is TRBJ1-1, the V gene TRBV7-2; 7 bases fit TRBD1. Germline V gives CDR1 SGHTA, CDR2 FQGNSA. J was trimmed by 4 bases and V by 5 bases; bases with no gene match: 7. This CDR3 region has 14 residues. The DNA of the CDR3 is TGTGCCAGCAGCAACCGACAGGGCGGCACTGAAGCTTTCTTT. Translated: CASSNRQGGTEAFF. Full variable domain (outside the CDR3, taken from reference TRBV7-2 and TRBJ1-1): GAGVSQSPSNKVTEKGKDVELRCDPISGHTALYWYRQSLGQGLEFLIYFQGNSAPDKSGLPSDRFSAERTGGSVSTLTIQRTQQEDSAVYLCASSNRQGGTEAFFGQGTRLTVV.

The genes are TRBV27 and TRBJ1-3; 8 nucleotides line up with TRBD1. The trim removed 5 bases at V and 4 bases at J, leaving 10 bases unmatched. The CDR3 runs to 16 residues. Germline V gene sequence: CDR1 MNHEY, CDR2 SMNVEV (reference sequence). CDR3 bases: TGTGCCAGCAGTCAAAGGGGACAGGCGGGAGGAAACACCATATATTTT. It codes for CASSQRGQAGGNTIYF.

This rearrangement joins TRBV6-1 to TRBJ1-6; TRBD1 matches 10 bases. The J segment lost 15 bases and the V segment lost 10 bases, leaving 27 bases of the junction unmatched. Germline loops: CDR1 MNHNS, CDR2 SASEGT. The CDR3 totals 18 residues. The CDR3 DNA follows: TGTGCCACCACATTCCTACAATTGTCCCGGGACAGGGGTAGGCACCTCCACTTT. Protein sequence: CATTFLQLSRDRGRHLHF.

This clonotype showed up many times. The rearrangement links TRBV12-3 or TRBV12-4 to TRBJ1-3, with D maybe TRBD1 (5 bases). The CDR3 runs to 12 residues. Trimming took off 6 bases at V and 7 bases at J, with 10 bases between the two ends. The CDR3 DNA is TGTGCCAGCAGCTTCGAGGGGAACACCATATATTTT. It codes for CASSFEGNTIYF.

This clonotype was observed a few times. The chain has TRBV3-1 and TRBJ2-2, with TRBD1 as a possible D gene (7 bases). Germline CDR1 and CDR2: LGHDT and YNNKEL (reference sequence). The CDR3 is made up of 14 amino acids. V was shortened by 8 bases and J by 2 bases, with 12 bases between the two germline ends. CDR3 nucleotides: TGTGCCAGCTCAGGGGGGAGTAACACCGGGGAGCTGTTTTTT. Protein: CASSGGSNTGELFF.

This clonotype was recorded many times. The J gene is TRBJ2-4, the V gene TRBV6-2 or TRBV6-3, with a weak D call TRBD2 (5 bases). Germline V gene data show CDR1 as MNHEY and CDR2 as SVGEGT. This CDR3 is 16 amino acids long. Between the trimmed V and J ends, which lost 4 bases and 0 bases, there was a span of 13 bases. CDR3 protein: CASSSWTVLAKNIQYF. The DNA for the CDR3 is TGTGCCAGCAGTTCCTGGACTGTACTAGCCAAAAACATTCAGTACTTC.

In its sample, this clonotype was seen a few times. This chain uses TRBV7-2 with TRBJ2-1; 9 nucleotides match TRBD2. Germline V lookup: CDR1 SGHTA, CDR2 FQGNSA. This CDR3 contains 16 residues. J gave up 2 bases and V 1 base, and 3 bases lay outside the gene matches. CDR3 coding DNA: TGTGCCAGCAGCTTAGAACTAGCGGGTCCCTACAATGAGCAGTTCTTC. This gives the protein CASSLELAGPYNEQFF.

The rearrangement joins TRBV7-9 to TRBJ2-2; no reliable D call. This CDR3 comprises 14 residues. Germline V gene data show CDR1 as SEHNR and CDR2 as FQNEAQ (reference sequence). V lost 3 bases and J lost 2, with 7 bases in between. The CDR3 reads CASSFYINTGELFF. DNA for the CDR3: TGTGCCAGCAGCTTTTACATAAACACCGGGGAGCTGTTTTTT.

This clonotype was detected only a few times. The CDR3 here is CASSRYPGQGNNEQFF. The CDR3 coding sequence is TGCGCCAGCAGCCGGTACCCGGGACAGGGTAACAATGAGCAGTTCTTC. The chain has TRBV4-1 and TRBJ2-1; 9 bases align to TRBD1. The CDR3 sequence is 16 residues long. CDR1 and CDR2 (germline): MGHRA, YSYEKL. The V and J ends lost 4 bases and 5 bases, in that order; junction bases with no gene match: 9.

This clonotype was detected only a few times. The chain recombines TRBV24-1 with TRBJ2-3; TRBD1 or TRBD2 may be the D gene (7 bases each). V was shortened by 4 bases and J by 1 base, with 17 bases between the two germline ends. Germline CDR1 KGHDR, CDR2 SFDVKD. The CDR3 is made up of 17 amino acids. CDR3 residues: CATSDPQGGQGTDTQYF. CDR3 in DNA: TGTGCCACCAGTGACCCCCAGGGGGGGCAGGGCACAGATACGCAGTATTTT.

The chain recombines TRBV12-3 or TRBV12-4 with TRBJ1-3; D gene ambiguous. The CDR3 runs 18 residues. Trimming took 5 bases from V and 0 from J, leaving 20 bases between them. CDR3 protein: CASSPRRTLGSSGNTIYF. CDR3 nucleotide sequence: TGTGCCAGCAGTCCCAGGCGAACATTGGGGAGCTCTGGAAACACCATATATTTT.

The rearrangement links TRBV6-2 or TRBV6-3 to TRBJ1-5; D unresolved. Trimming took 8 bases from V and 6 from J, leaving 11 bases between them. The CDR3 covers 12 residues. Germline V gene data show CDR1 as MNHEY and CDR2 as SVGEGT. The CDR3 DNA reads as TGTGCCAGCCTTCGACCTGGTCAGCCCCAGCATTTT. Amino acids: CASLRPGQPQHF.

The chain is built from TRBV19 and TRBJ1-1; D gene ambiguous. Germline V gene data show CDR1 as LNHDA and CDR2 as SQIVND (reference sequence). Trimming removed 5 bases from V and 6 bases from J, with 10 bases in between. This CDR3 has 12 amino acids. CDR3 loop: CASSPGRPEAFF. CDR3 nucleotides: TGTGCCAGTAGTCCAGGACGGCCTGAAGCTTTCTTT.

DNA of the CDR3: TGTGCCAGCAGCTTTGGGAACTCATTTGAAGCTTTCTTT. Protein: CASSFGNSFEAFF. This chain connects TRBV7-9 to TRBJ1-1; D not resolved. CDR1 and CDR2 (germline): SEHNR, FQNEAQ (reference sequence). Trimming took 3 bases from V and 7 from J, leaving 12 bases between them. The CDR3 is 13 amino acids.